This TCR beta chain was documented in a study of sequential checkpoint blockade in melanoma (dated by TCRdb to the late 2010s). At the level of the whole study: In a 1:1 randomization, patients received either first-line nivolumab then ipilimumab (arm A) or ipilimumab then nivolumab (arm B). Maintenance nivolumab came after each of the two trial sequences.

The immunoSEQ Assay was used to immunosequence TCRbeta CDR3 regions from genomic DNA. Genomic DNA was amplified by bias-controlled multiplex PCR before high-throughput sequencing. Regarding the original processing steps: To quantify the absolute abundance of each unique TCRbeta CDR3 region, the sequences were collapsed and filtered. Clonality, defined as 1 minus Pielou's evenness, was calculated using only productive rearrangements. Clones with significantly greater frequencies in on-treatment versus baseline samples were identified using a previously published method. As stored in TCRdb, this immuneACCESS dataset retains in-frame rearrangements with V and J assigned. A fraction of the clones does not appear; measured against another copy, unresolved V genes explain less than half of the discrepancy, and the remainder lacks a known reason. That table supplies the V and J calls and clone size; D and trimming were determined from the DNA. The sample table contains 7,000 to 8,500 clones; only one count was recorded for roughly three fifths of them. Approximately 8.2% of the sample comes from the top ten.

Study-wide findings and limitations: Validation of the response-prediction model combining TCR metrics and mutation burden is needed in larger, independent patient cohorts.

With regard to this clone: No cognate antigen has been identified for it. No quality values exist for individual bases; no much larger clone is one base distant.

The sample's treatment or condition label, in plain terms: randomized to nivolumab then ipilimumab (arm A) or the reverse (arm B). None of the patients in the trial had previously been given DNA-damaging chemotherapy. Live CD3+CD8+ cells negative for CD19 and CD56 were sorted from thawed PBMCs on a FACS Aria II flow cytometer. CheckMate 064, a randomized, open-label phase II trial of sequential checkpoint blockade, was the source of the samples, all of which came from patients with melanoma. Peripheral blood mononuclear cells were obtained through leukapheresis, purified using Ficoll-Paque, and frozen in human serum containing approximately 10% DMSO. Immediately after sorting, the purity of the sorted blood CD3+CD8+ cells was confirmed to be >98%, and DNA was then extracted. The sample consisted of CD8+ T cells sorted from blood (inferred from file names), taken from a patient given nivolumab and ipilimumab in sequence. This clonotype originated in a human donor with melanoma.

At the DNA level, the sequence is TGTGCCACGTGGGGGGGGGAGACAGGGAACACTGAAGCTTTCTTT. Its protein reads: CATWGGETGNTEAFF. The chain uses TRBV5-4 and TRBJ1-1, and the D gene may be TRBD1, 6 bases matching. Reading the germline V gene (reference sequence) gives CDR1 SGHNT and CDR2 YYREEE. From the cysteine through the phenylalanine, the CDR3 covers 15 amino acids. Just CDR3 DNA is preserved here, 45 bases in frame from base 1. V loses 9 bases, J loses 1 base, and the germline ends lie 19 bases apart.